The 26 T cell receptor beta chains below all came from one sample that was sequenced in a study of blood T cell repertoires in COVID-19. This table comes from immunoSEQ multiplex PCR, and its TCRdb copy is limited to in-frame clones, with some not included. The sample includes roughly 410,000 clones, approximately 89% of them seen just once. The sequenced sample was peripheral blood. Every receptor here comes from a woman aged 40 to 50 with COVID-19, enrolled during active disease.

The rearrangement uses TRBV3-1 (or the pseudogene TRBV3-2) and TRBJ2-5; D is perhaps TRBD2 (6 bases). Per the germline V gene, CDR1 is LGHDT and CDR2 is YNNKEL (reference sequence). V lost 3 bases to trimming and J lost 5 bases, with 16 bases between them. The CDR3 spans 15 residues. Written as DNA, the CDR3 is TGTGCCAGCAGCCACGCTATACCGGGGGTGGAGACCCAGTACTTC. Protein sequence: CASSHAIPGVETQYF.

In this sample, this clone turned up once. The V gene is TRBV6-5, the J gene TRBJ2-3, with 7 nucleotides matching TRBD1. From germline, CDR1 is MNHEY and CDR2 SVGAGI. CDR3 length: 13 amino acids. V lost 8 bases, J lost 4 bases, and 6 bases stayed unmatched. The CDR3 region has the DNA TGTGCCAGCGAGTTTCAGGGGGCAGATACGCAGTATTTT. It yields the protein CASEFQGADTQYF.

The V call is TRBV27, the J call TRBJ2-7; 7 bases match TRBD2. V lost 4 bases, J lost 0 bases, and 9 bases stayed unmatched. The CDR3 totals 16 residues. Germline assignment: CDR1 MNHEY and CDR2 SMNVEV (reference sequence). CDR3 DNA sequence: TGTGCCAGCAGTTCCCTCCGGCGGGAGCGCTCCTACGAGCAGTACTTC. Translating gives CASSSLRRERSYEQYF.

V is TRBV6-6 and J is TRBJ2-7, with 7 positions matching TRBD2. V lost 0 bases, J lost 9 bases, and 2 bases stayed unmatched. The CDR3 is 12 residues long. CDR1 and CDR2 (germline): MNHNY, SVGAGI (reference sequence). This chain's CDR3 is CASSYSPGGQYF. The CDR3 nucleotides are TGTGCCAGCAGTTACTCTCCGGGGGGGCAGTACTTC.

The J gene is TRBJ1-5, the V gene TRBV5-8; D is undetermined. Germline V lookup: CDR1 SGHTS, CDR2 YDEGEE. The CDR3 has 11 residues. Trimming stripped 6 bases from V and 4 bases from J, with 5 bases between. The CDR3 spells CASTLNQPQHF. CDR3 sequence (DNA): TGTGCCAGCACCCTTAATCAGCCCCAGCATTTT.

This chain links TRBV6-6 with TRBJ2-7; 7 bases fit TRBD1. The germline V gene has CDR1 MNHNY and CDR2 SVGAGI (reference sequence). The CDR3 is 12 amino acids. V shed 4 bases and J 6 bases; nucleotides not matched to a gene: 3. The CDR3 sequence is CASSLQGPEQYF. CDR3 sequence (DNA): TGTGCCAGCAGTTTACAGGGGCCCGAGCAGTACTTC.

The chain links TRBV5-1 to TRBJ2-1, with no clear D. The V end lost 4 bases, the J end lost 6 bases, and 8 bases lay between the germline ends. The CDR3 runs 12 residues. In germline, CDR1 is SGHRS, CDR2 YFSETQ. The CDR3 DNA reads TGCGCCAGCAGCCCTTTCGGCAATGAGCAGTTCTTC. Residues: CASSPFGNEQFF.

The chain joins TRBV9 to TRBJ1-1; D gene uncertain. From germline, CDR1 is SGDLS and CDR2 YYNGEE. The CDR3 spans 15 residues. With 4 bases removed from V and 2 bases from J, the gap between germline ends came to 15 bases. The CDR3 sequence is CASSPLLVTNTEAFF. The CDR3, as DNA: TGTGCCAGCAGCCCCCTCTTGGTCACTAACACTGAAGCTTTCTTT.

This rearrangement joins TRBV19 to TRBJ1-2, with 11 bases aligning to TRBD1. Germline lookup yields CDR1 LNHDA and CDR2 SQIVND (reference sequence). The CDR3 is 13 amino acids. V lost 9 bases, J lost 4 bases, and 4 bases stayed unmatched. The CDR3 sequence: CASRTGGGYGYTF. The CDR3 bases are TGTGCCAGCCGGACAGGGGGCGGCTATGGCTACACCTTC.

The V and J genes are TRBV30 and TRBJ1-5, with D uncertain. Germline assignment: CDR1 GTSNPN and CDR2 SVGIG (reference sequence). Trimming shortened V by 0 bases and J by 11 bases, and 14 bases separated the two germline ends. The CDR3 length is 13 residues. For the CDR3, the DNA is TGTGCCTGGAGTGTAGGACTAGCCGAAGCCCAGCATTTT. This gives the protein CAWSVGLAEAQHF. The variable domain in full, with the rest retrieved from reference TRBV30 and TRBJ1-5, is SQTIHQWPATLVQPVGSPLSLECTVEGTSNPNLYWYRQAAGRGLQLLFYSVGIGQISSEVPQNLSASRPQDRQFILSSKKLLLSDSGFYLCAWSVGLAEAQHFGDGTRLSIL.

This chain joins TRBV5-1 and TRBJ1-4; D gene ambiguous. Trimming took 0 bases from V and 0 from J, leaving 15 bases between them. This CDR3 spans 18 amino acids. Germline CDR1 SGHRS, CDR2 YFSETQ. CDR3: CASSLGVQAQATNEKLFF. The CDR3, as DNA: TGCGCCAGCAGCTTGGGGGTTCAGGCCCAAGCAACTAATGAAAAACTGTTTTTT.

This sequence joins TRBV18 and TRBJ1-6; D perhaps matches TRBD1 (5 bases). CDR1 is KGHSH and CDR2 is LQKENI in the germline V gene. The ends were cut back, 2 bases at V and 2 bases at J, with 10 bases in the middle. The CDR3 covers 16 residues. CDR3 DNA sequence: TGTGCCAGCTCACCAAAGGGGCCCCCCTATAATTCACCCCTCCACTTT. Translated: CASSPKGPPYNSPLHF. The full variable domain, its missing parts supplied by reference TRBV18 and TRBJ1-6, is NAGVMQNPRHLVRRRGQEARLRCSPMKGHSHVYWYRQLPEEGLKFMVYLQKENIIDESGMPKERFSAEFPKEGPSILRIQQVVRGDSAAYFCASSPKGPPYNSPLHFGNGTRLTVT.

This clone was detected a few times. The V gene is TRBV6-4, the J gene TRBJ2-1; 7 bases fit TRBD2. Germline V CDR1 and CDR2: MRHNA, SNTAGT. V was clipped by 6 bases and J by 6 bases; unmatched bases: 8. The CDR3 sequence is 14 residues long. DNA for the CDR3: TGTGCCAGCAGGCCTAGCGGAATTACCAATGAGCAGTTCTTC. Protein sequence: CASRPSGITNEQFF.

The CDR3 loop reads CASRGSQGAGELFF. Written as DNA, the CDR3 is TGCGCCAGCAGAGGTAGCCAAGGAGCCGGGGAGCTGTTTTTT. This sequence joins TRBV5-1 and TRBJ2-2; D is unclear. CDR1 is SGHRS and CDR2 is YFSETQ in the germline V gene. The CDR3 covers 14 residues. Trimming cost V 5 bases and J 6 bases, with 14 bases left between them.

The chain has TRBV14 and TRBJ2-1; TRBD2 is a possible D gene (5 bases). V lost 4 bases and J 7 bases, leaving 14 bases between the germline ends. Germline CDR1 reads SGHDN; CDR2 reads FVKESK. CDR3 size: 14 residues. DNA for the CDR3: TGTGCCAGCAGCCCCCTGAATCGGGGTAATGAGCAGTTCTTC. The encoded protein is CASSPLNRGNEQFF.

The V call is TRBV27, the J call TRBJ1-4, with 10 positions matching TRBD1. V lost 5 bases to trimming and J lost 4 bases; unmatched junction nucleotides: 4. The germline CDR1 and CDR2 sequences are MNHEY and SMNVEV (reference sequence). CDR3 length: 15 residues. CDR3 coding DNA: TGTGCCAGCAGTCCGGGACAGGGGTATAATGAAAAACTGTTTTTT. Translation gives CASSPGQGYNEKLFF.

The chain joins TRBV4-1 to TRBJ1-2; no reliable D call. V lost 2 bases to trimming and J lost 9 bases, with 16 bases between them. The CDR3 covers 14 residues. CDR1 is MGHRA, CDR2 YSYEKL, per germline. The CDR3 bases are TGCGCCAGCAGCCAAACGAGTACGTTAGTGAGCTACACCTTC. As protein: CASSQTSTLVSYTF.

This clone was seen only once. The V and J genes are TRBV10-3 and TRBJ2-2; 10 bases align to TRBD2. After removal of 3 bases from V and 4 bases from J, the junction contained 5 bases not matched to a gene. There are 16 residues in the CDR3. From germline, CDR1 is ENHRY and CDR2 SYGVKD. CDR3 residues: CAISDISGRGTGELFF. The CDR3 DNA sequence: TGTGCCATCAGTGACATAAGCGGGAGGGGCACCGGGGAGCTGTTTTTT.

The V call is TRBV19, the J call TRBJ2-3; 7 bases line up with TRBD2. This CDR3 is built from 16 residues. Trimming cost V 3 bases and J 2 bases; bases outside gene matches: 8. Germline lookup yields CDR1 LNHDA and CDR2 SQIVND (reference sequence). Here the CDR3 reads CASSMVVGGYTDTQYF. In DNA form, the CDR3 reads TGTGCCAGTAGTATGGTCGTCGGGGGGTACACAGATACGCAGTATTTT.

The chain has TRBV20-1 and TRBJ1-2, with D uncertain. Trimming stripped 6 bases from V and 7 bases from J, with 9 bases between. The germline CDR1 and CDR2 sequences are DFQATT and SNEGSKA (reference sequence). This CDR3 is built from 10 residues. The CDR3: CSAADSGYTF. In DNA form, the CDR3 reads TGCAGTGCAGCCGATAGTGGCTACACCTTC.

This clone was observed a single time. The chain has TRBV30 and TRBJ2-2; 11 bases are a match to TRBD2. The V gene's germline CDR1 is GTSNPN and CDR2 SVGIG (reference sequence). Unmatched junction bases numbered 10, after V lost 2 bases and J lost 2 bases. There are 18 residues in the CDR3. CDR3: CAWSFNGLAGYNTGELFF. In DNA, the CDR3 is TGTGCCTGGAGTTTTAATGGACTAGCGGGCTATAACACCGGGGAGCTGTTTTTT. The full variable domain, its missing parts supplied by reference TRBV30 and TRBJ2-2, is SQTIHQWPATLVQPVGSPLSLECTVEGTSNPNLYWYRQAAGRGLQLLFYSVGIGQISSEVPQNLSASRPQDRQFILSSKKLLLSDSGFYLCAWSFNGLAGYNTGELFFGEGSRLTVL.

The chain couples TRBV6-1 to TRBJ2-7; weak D call: TRBD1 (5 bases). The CDR3 has 14 residues. Germline CDR1 reads MNHNS; CDR2 reads SASEGT. V lost 1 base, J lost 3 bases, and 10 bases lay in between. CDR3 DNA: TGTGCCAGCAGTGAAGGGGTGGGGCTCTACGAGCAGTACTTC. The encoded protein is CASSEGVGLYEQYF.

Comments on this clone: Other DNA sequences in this sample translate to the same CDR3. The chain is built from TRBV6-5 and TRBJ1-6, with 11 bases matching TRBD1. After removal of 6 bases from V and 8 bases from J, the junction contained 6 bases not matched to a gene. Germline V lookup: CDR1 MNHEY, CDR2 SVGAGI. The CDR3 contains 15 residues. CDR3 nucleotides: TGTGCCAGCAGCTACCGGACAGGGGGCGATTCACCCCTCCACTTT. Encoded protein: CASSYRTGGDSPLHF.

The chain is built from TRBV29-1 and TRBJ1-1; D perhaps matches TRBD1 (6 bases). The CDR3 is made up of 12 amino acids. The germline V gene has CDR1 SQVTM and CDR2 ANQGSEA. The V end lost 7 bases, the J end lost 3 bases, and 12 bases lay between the germline ends. The CDR3 sequence is CSGKQGHTEAFF. The CDR3 DNA follows: TGCAGCGGAAAACAGGGCCACACTGAAGCTTTCTTT.

The chain carries TRBV5-1 and TRBJ2-7; 11 positions agree with TRBD1. There are 15 residues in the CDR3. The J segment lost 1 base and the V segment lost 4 bases, leaving 4 bases of the junction unmatched. Germline CDR1 is SGHRS and CDR2 is YFSETQ. CDR3 region: CASSLGQGASYEQYF. The DNA of the CDR3 is TGCGCCAGCAGCCTAGGACAGGGGGCTTCCTACGAGCAGTACTTC. The variable domain in full, completed from reference TRBV5-1 and TRBJ2-7, reads KAGVTQTPRYLIKTRGQQVTLSCSPISGHRSVSWYQQTPGQGLQFLFEYFSETQRNKGNFPGRFSGRQFSNSRSEMNVSTLELGDSALYLCASSLGQGASYEQYFGPGTRLTVT.

This rearrangement joins TRBV7-6 to TRBJ2-1, with TRBD2 as a possible D gene (6 bases). The V and J ends lost 2 bases and 7 bases respectively, with 15 bases between them. CDR3 length: 15 amino acids. CDR1 is SGHVS and CDR2 is FNYEAQ in the germline V gene. The CDR3 region has the DNA TGTGCCAGCAGCTTAAGGGCTAGCGCCTTTAATGAGCAGTTCTTC. Translation: CASSLRASAFNEQFF.